The source of this TCR beta chain is a study of cytomegalovirus exposure and HLA in healthy donors. PCR primers comprised 60 Vbeta and 13 Jbeta primers. Sequencing was performed with immunoSEQ multiplex PCR; in TCRdb, only in-frame clones are kept and a portion is missing. The sample includes under 200,000 clones, more than 60% of them seen just once. Turning to this clone: Its antigen remains unknown.

This CDR3 has 14 residues. V lost 5 bases and J lost 0; bases outside the gene matches: 4. CDR1 GTSNPN and CDR2 SVGIG come from the germline V gene (reference sequence). General study results and limits: There was a cluster of highly shared sequence variants that was likely a sequencing artifact.

The sequenced material came from PBMCs. The receptor was derived from a woman in her twenties or thirties in good health and CMV-seronegative. V gene TRBV30 combines with J gene TRBJ1-1; 9 bases map to TRBD1. CDR3 protein: CAWYRGLMNTEAFF. The DNA for the CDR3 is TGTGCCTGGTACAGGGGGCTTATGAACACTGAAGCTTTCTTT. The full variable domain, its missing parts supplied by reference TRBV30 and TRBJ1-1, is SQTIHQWPATLVQPVGSPLSLECTVEGTSNPNLYWYRQAAGRGLQLLFYSVGIGQISSEVPQNLSASRPQDRQFILSSKKLLLSDSGFYLCAWYRGLMNTEAFFGQGTRLTVV.